This T cell receptor beta chain is drawn from a study of cytomegalovirus exposure and HLA in healthy donors. Notes on this clone: Antigen specificity is unknown.

Trimming removed 0 bases at V and 2 bases at J, with 8 bases between. The CDR3 runs 16 residues. Germline V gene lookup returns CDR1 SGHTA and CDR2 FQGNSA. General study results and limits: A link between a missense DCLRE1C variant and TCR beta V- and J-gene trimming emerged from a later analysis. Immune exposure information comprised only CMV serostatus. Relative to equally common others, HLA-associated TCR beta chains showed greater clonal expansion in a later analysis. Reports credit the classifier with highly specific, highly sensitive diagnosis of cytomegalovirus status.

Amplification used 60 Vbeta primers and 13 Jbeta primers. TCRdb keeps only in-frame clones here, not all; method: immunoSEQ multiplex PCR. This sample carries fewer than 200,000 clones, 80% of them seen once, and the ten largest clones take 5.7%. The clonotype was recovered from a middle-aged man in good health and CMV-seronegative. The V call is TRBV7-2, the J call TRBJ2-6; D gene uncertain. Sequencing used PBMCs. The CDR3 sequence is CASSLAFLPGANVLTF. The CDR3 DNA follows: TGTGCCAGCAGCTTAGCATTTCTACCTGGGGCCAACGTCCTGACTTTC.